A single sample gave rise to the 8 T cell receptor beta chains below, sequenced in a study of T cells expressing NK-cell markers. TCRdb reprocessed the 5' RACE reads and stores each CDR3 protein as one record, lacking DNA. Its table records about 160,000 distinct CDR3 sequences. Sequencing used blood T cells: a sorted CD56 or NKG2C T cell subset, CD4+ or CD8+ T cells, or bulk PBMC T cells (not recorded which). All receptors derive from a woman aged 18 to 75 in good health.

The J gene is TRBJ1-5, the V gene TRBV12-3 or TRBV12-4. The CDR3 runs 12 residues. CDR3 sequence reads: CASTAGAQPQHF.

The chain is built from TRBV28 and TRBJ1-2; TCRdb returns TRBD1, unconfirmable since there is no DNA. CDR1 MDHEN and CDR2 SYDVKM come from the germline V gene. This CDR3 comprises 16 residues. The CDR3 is CASMGRPGTGDYGYTF.

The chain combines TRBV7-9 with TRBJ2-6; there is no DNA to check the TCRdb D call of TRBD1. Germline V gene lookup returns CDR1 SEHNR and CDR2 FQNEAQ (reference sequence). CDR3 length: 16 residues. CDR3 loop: CASSLYRGSGANVLTF. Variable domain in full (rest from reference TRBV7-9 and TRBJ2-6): DTGVSQNPRHKITKRGQNVTFRCDPISEHNRLYWYRQTLGQGPEFLTYFQNEAQLEKSRLLSDRFSAERPKGSFSTLEIQRTEQGDSAMYLCASSLYRGSGANVLTFGAGSRLTVL.

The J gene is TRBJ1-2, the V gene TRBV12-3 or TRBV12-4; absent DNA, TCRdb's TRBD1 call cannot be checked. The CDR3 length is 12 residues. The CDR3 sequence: CASSTYRGGYTF.

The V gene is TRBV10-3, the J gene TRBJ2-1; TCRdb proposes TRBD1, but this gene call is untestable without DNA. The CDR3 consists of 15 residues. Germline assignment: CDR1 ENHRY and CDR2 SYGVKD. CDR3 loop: CAIRAGTGIYNEQFF.

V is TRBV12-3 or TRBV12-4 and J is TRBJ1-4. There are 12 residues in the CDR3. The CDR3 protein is CASSFNGERLFF.

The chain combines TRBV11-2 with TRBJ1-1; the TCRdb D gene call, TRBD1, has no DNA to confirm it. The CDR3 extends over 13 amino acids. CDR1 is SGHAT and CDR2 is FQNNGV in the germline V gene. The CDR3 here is CASSSTVGAEAFF.

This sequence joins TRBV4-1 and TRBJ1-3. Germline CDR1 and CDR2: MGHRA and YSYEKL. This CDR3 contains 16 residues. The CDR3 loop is CASSQIRDPSGNTIYF.